The 25 T cell receptor beta chains below come from one sample, sequenced in a study of shared clonotypes between healthy human individuals. Assay used: immunoSEQ multiplex PCR; TCRdb lists only in-frame clones, some missing. Among about 2 million clones, roughly 94% were seen once, and the ten largest hold more than 0.1%. Sequencing input: naive CD4+ T cells sorted from blood. Subset of the sample: CD45RA+ positively selected. These receptors were obtained from a man younger than 30 in good health.

This rearrangement joins TRBV4-1 to TRBJ2-4; 10 bases are a match to TRBD2. The CDR3 runs 19 residues. V gave up 2 bases and J gave up 0 bases; unmatched junction bases: 10. Germline CDR1 MGHRA, CDR2 YSYEKL. This chain's CDR3 is CASSQREAGLAVAKNIQYF. DNA for the CDR3: TGCGCCAGCAGCCAAAGAGAGGCCGGACTAGCGGTAGCCAAAAACATTCAGTACTTC.

This chain connects TRBV18 to TRBJ1-2, with D unresolved. The germline V gene has CDR1 KGHSH and CDR2 LQKENI. This CDR3 is built from 15 residues. Trimming stripped 3 bases from V and 4 bases from J, with 15 bases between. The DNA of the CDR3 is TGTGCCAGCTCACCTCGAGACGTTAAGAGCTATGGCTACACCTTC. This encodes CASSPRDVKSYGYTF.

The rearrangement links TRBV7-2 to TRBJ1-4; D call uncertain. Trimming took 1 base from V and 7 from J, leaving 13 bases between them. CDR1 and CDR2 from the germline V gene are SGHTA and FQGNSA. The CDR3 has 15 amino acids. The DNA of the CDR3 is TGTGCCAGCAGCTTAGTCCCCTTTAGCGGTGAAAAACTGTTTTTT. It specifies CASSLVPFSGEKLFF.

This clone came up once. The V call is TRBV2, the J call TRBJ2-3; D possibly corresponds to TRBD2 (5 bases). The germline V gene encodes CDR1 SNHLY and CDR2 FYNNEI. This CDR3 has 14 residues. V was clipped by 7 bases and J by 4 bases, with 15 bases between them. The CDR3 region has the DNA TGTGCCAGCAAACGGACTTCCCAAGCAGATACGCAGTATTTT. It codes for CASKRTSQADTQYF.

This chain uses TRBV7-3 with TRBJ2-5; 7 bases are shared with TRBD1. Germline CDR1 reads SGHTA; CDR2 reads FQGTGA. J was trimmed by 4 bases and V by 5 bases; bases with no gene match: 7. The CDR3 sequence is 14 residues long. The CDR3, as DNA: TGTGCCAGCAGCCGACAGGGTCTCGCAGAGACCCAGTACTTC. It is translated as CASSRQGLAETQYF. The entire variable domain, with the rest obtained from reference TRBV7-3 and TRBJ2-5, is as follows: GAGVSQTPSNKVTEKGKYVELRCDPISGHTALYWYRQSLGQGPEFLIYFQGTGAADDSGLPNDRFFAVRPEGSVSTLKIQRTERGDSAVYLCASSRQGLAETQYFGPGTRLLVL.

The CDR3 sequence is CASSPETGGIPTEAFF. The CDR3 DNA follows: TGTGCCAGCTCACCCGAGACAGGAGGGATTCCCACTGAAGCTTTCTTT. The rearrangement links TRBV18 to TRBJ1-1; D may be TRBD1 (6 bases). Germline V gene sequence: CDR1 KGHSH, CDR2 LQKENI. The CDR3 covers 16 residues. The V end was cut by 3 bases, the J end by 4 bases, with 18 bases between.

This chain's CDR3 is CASSSGGALYEQYF. CDR3 DNA: TGCGCCAGCAGCAGCGGGGGGGCCCTATACGAGCAGTACTTC. This rearrangement joins TRBV5-1 to TRBJ2-7; 10 positions agree with TRBD2. Per germline, CDR1 SGHRS and CDR2 YFSETQ. Trimming removed 4 bases from V and 4 bases from J; junction bases left unmatched: 5. This CDR3 region has 14 residues.

The CDR3 bases are TGTGCCACCGGCCACACAGATACGCAGTATTTT. Its translation is CATGHTDTQYF. The rearrangement joins TRBV6-4 to TRBJ2-3; D gene ambiguous. Deletions cut 10 bases from V and 2 bases from J, with 7 bases between. The CDR3 is 11 residues long. Germline assignment: CDR1 MRHNA and CDR2 SNTAGT.

The genes are TRBV11-3 and TRBJ2-7; D is possibly TRBD1 or TRBD2 (5 bases each). This CDR3 is 14 amino acids long. V lost 5 bases to trimming and J lost 5 bases, with 16 bases between them. CDR1 and CDR2 (germline): SGHNT, YENEEA. The CDR3 sequence: CASSRGPPPDEQYF. As DNA, the CDR3 is TGTGCCAGCAGCCGGGGCCCTCCGCCGGACGAGCAGTACTTC.

This chain links TRBV6-5 with TRBJ2-2, with 7 bases aligning to TRBD1. Germline V CDR1 and CDR2: MNHEY, SVGAGI. This CDR3 region has 13 residues. The ends lost 5 bases at V and 6 bases at J; junction bases unmatched: 3. The CDR3 is CASSPQGAGELFF. CDR3 DNA: TGTGCCAGCAGTCCTCAGGGGGCCGGGGAGCTGTTTTTT.

Note on this clone: The sample has other DNA sequences that encode this CDR3 too. The chain is built from TRBV5-1 and TRBJ2-3; no definite D call. The CDR3 contains 13 residues. Trimming took off 4 bases at V and 0 bases at J, with 6 bases between the two ends. Germline assignment: CDR1 SGHRS and CDR2 YFSETQ. CDR3 amino acids: CASSATSTDTQYF. CDR3 nucleotides: TGCGCCAGCAGCGCCACTAGCACAGATACGCAGTATTTT.

The rearrangement joins TRBV6-5 to TRBJ2-3; 7 nucleotides align to TRBD2. With 4 bases clipped from V and 7 bases from J, the junction kept 5 bases outside the gene matches. The germline V gene has CDR1 MNHEY and CDR2 SVGAGI. This CDR3 comprises 13 residues. The CDR3 protein is CASSLAGVNTQYF. As DNA, the CDR3 is TGTGCCAGCAGTTTGGCGGGAGTAAATACGCAGTATTTT.

The V gene is TRBV12-5, the J gene TRBJ1-2, with 7 bases that match TRBD1. The CDR3 extends over 13 amino acids. The germline CDR1 and CDR2 sequences are LGHNT and FRNRAP. V was clipped by 1 base and J by 8 bases; unmatched bases: 4. CDR3 sequence (DNA): TGTGCTAGTGGTTTGGGACAGGGCGGAGGCTACACCTTC. It codes for CASGLGQGGGYTF.

This clone was seen a single time. The chain links TRBV30 to TRBJ1-6; 8 nucleotides line up with TRBD1. The ends lost 0 bases at V and 10 bases at J; junction bases unmatched: 11. CDR3 length: 16 amino acids. The germline V gene encodes CDR1 GTSNPN and CDR2 SVGIG (reference sequence). CDR3 coding DNA: TGTGCCTGGAGTGTAGGTGGGCGACAGGGGCGATCACCCCTCCACTTT. It translates to CAWSVGGRQGRSPLHF.

This clone was seen only once. The chain employs TRBV19 and TRBJ2-7; weak D call: TRBD1 (6 bases). Germline V CDR1 and CDR2: LNHDA, SQIVND (reference sequence). With 6 bases removed from V and 2 bases from J, the gap between germline ends came to 17 bases. The CDR3 loop spans 15 amino acids. CDR3 amino acids: CASRQDSIAAYEQYF. CDR3 bases: TGTGCCAGTAGGCAGGACAGCATCGCCGCCTACGAGCAGTACTTC.

This clone was detected once. The chain combines TRBV9 with TRBJ1-3; 7 bases are a match to TRBD1. Looked up from germline, CDR1 is SGDLS and CDR2 is YYNGEE. Germline trimming cut 4 bases from V and 1 base from J; bases unmatched to any gene: 11. The CDR3 consists of 17 residues. The CDR3 region has the DNA TGTGCCAGCAGCCCGAGACGAGACAGGGAATCTGGAAACACCATATATTTT. It translates to CASSPRRDRESGNTIYF.

This clone came up once. This sequence joins TRBV23-1 and TRBJ2-5; D not certain. TRBV23-1 counts as an open reading frame of uncertain function. Trimming stripped 7 bases from V and 1 base from J, with 16 bases between. This CDR3 is built from 15 residues. CDR3 residues: CASKVIASGQETQYF. In DNA form, the CDR3 reads TGCGCCAGCAAAGTAATAGCATCGGGCCAAGAGACCCAGTACTTC.

The chain recombines TRBV2 with TRBJ1-1, with unresolved D. The CDR3 has 15 amino acids. Germline lookup yields CDR1 SNHLY and CDR2 FYNNEI. V lost 4 bases to trimming and J lost 6 bases, with 18 bases between them. Here the CDR3 DNA reads TGTGCCAGCAGTGGCGAGGGTAGCCGGTCCGCTGAAGCTTTCTTT. Protein sequence: CASSGEGSRSAEAFF.

Regarding this clone: A much bigger clone sits one base away, suggesting this may be a read error. The chain joins TRBV30 to TRBJ1-6; perhaps TRBD1 as D (6 bases). Looked up from germline, CDR1 is GTSNPN and CDR2 is SVGIG (reference sequence). The CDR3 length is 13 residues. The CDR3 here is CASGDQYNSPPHF. As DNA, the CDR3 is TGTGCCTCAGGGGACCAATATAATTCACCCCCCCACTTT.

CDR3 residues: CASSRTGTGANVLTF. In nucleotides, the CDR3 is TGTGCCAGCAGCCGCACAGGGACTGGGGCCAACGTCCTGACTTTC. This rearrangement joins TRBV7-6 to TRBJ2-6; TRBD1 might be the D (6 bases). With 5 bases removed from V and 2 bases from J, the gap between germline ends came to 10 bases. There are 15 residues in the CDR3. In germline, CDR1 is SGHVS, CDR2 FNYEAQ. Combining the CDR3 with reference TRBV7-6 and TRBJ2-6 gives the whole variable domain GAGVSQSPRYKVTKRGQDVALRCDPISGHVSLYWYRQALGQGPEFLTYFNYEAQQDKSGLPNDRFSAERPEGSISTLTIQRTEQRDSAMYRCASSRTGTGANVLTFGAGSRLTVL.

CDR3 in DNA: TGTGCCAGCAGTGGGCCCTATGTCCACCTCAAAAAGACAGGGCAGTACTTC. It yields the protein CASSGPYVHLKKTGQYF. The rearrangement joins TRBV25-1 to TRBJ2-7, with D possibly TRBD1 on 6 matching bases. CDR3 length: 17 residues. V dropped 4 bases and J dropped 9 bases, with 28 bases sitting between them. CDR1 is MGHDK and CDR2 is SYGVNS in the germline V gene.

The rearrangement links TRBV10-1 to TRBJ2-7, with a tentative D call TRBD1 (6 bases). The CDR3 loop spans 20 amino acids. The germline V gene encodes CDR1 WNHNN and CDR2 SYGVQD (reference sequence). V was pared by 3 bases and J by 0 bases, with 27 bases between. CDR3 amino acids: CASSDSRSRDIHSSSYEQYF. The DNA for the CDR3 is TGCGCCAGCAGTGATTCGAGGTCCCGGGACATCCACTCAAGCTCCTACGAGCAGTACTTC.

This chain links TRBV7-2 with TRBJ1-1; possible D gene TRBD1, 6 bases. This CDR3 region has 15 residues. Looked up from germline, CDR1 is SGHTA and CDR2 is FQGNSA. V was cut by 5 bases and J by 0 bases, with 13 bases left in between. The CDR3 bases are TGTGCCAGCAGCCCGAGGGGGTTAATGAACACTGAAGCTTTCTTT. Translated: CASSPRGLMNTEAFF.

The CDR3 loop is CASSQDFLSNQPQHF. The DNA for the CDR3 is TGCGCCAGCAGCCAAGATTTTCTAAGCAATCAGCCCCAGCATTTT. This rearrangement joins TRBV4-1 to TRBJ1-5; no firm D call. CDR3 size: 15 residues. The V gene lost 0 bases and the J gene lost 1 base, with 7 bases spanning the gap. Germline V gene lookup returns CDR1 MGHRA and CDR2 YSYEKL.

The chain recombines TRBV6-1 with TRBJ1-2, with TRBD1 matching over 8 bases. Trimming took 4 bases from V and 9 from J; bases not matched to a gene: 7. The CDR3 length is 13 residues. Looked up from germline, CDR1 is MNHNS and CDR2 is SASEGT. The CDR3 region is CASSASGGGSYTF. The DNA of the CDR3 is TGTGCCAGCAGTGCCTCAGGGGGCGGGAGCTACACCTTC.